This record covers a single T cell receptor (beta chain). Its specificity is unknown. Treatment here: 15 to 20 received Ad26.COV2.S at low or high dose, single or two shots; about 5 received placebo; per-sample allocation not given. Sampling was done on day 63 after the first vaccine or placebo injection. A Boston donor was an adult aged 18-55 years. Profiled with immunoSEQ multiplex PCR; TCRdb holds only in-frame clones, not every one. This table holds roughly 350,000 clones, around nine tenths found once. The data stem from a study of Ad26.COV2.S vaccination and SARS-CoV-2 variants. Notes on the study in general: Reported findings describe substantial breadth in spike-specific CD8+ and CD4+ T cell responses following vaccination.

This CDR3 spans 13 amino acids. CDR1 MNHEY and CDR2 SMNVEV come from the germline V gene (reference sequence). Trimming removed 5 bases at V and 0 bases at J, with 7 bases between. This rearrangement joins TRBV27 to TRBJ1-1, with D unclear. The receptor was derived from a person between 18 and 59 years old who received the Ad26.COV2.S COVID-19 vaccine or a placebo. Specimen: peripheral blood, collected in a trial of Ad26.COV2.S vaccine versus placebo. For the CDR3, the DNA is TGTGCCAGCAGTGCGACGGTGAACACTGAAGCTTTCTTT. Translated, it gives CASSATVNTEAFF.